This TCR beta chain is drawn from a study of CD8 T cells in ankylosing spondylitis. Findings of the study overall: Apparently characteristic of ankylosing spondylitis blood was a TCR beta motif (about 8 highly homologous variants).

About this clonotype: Its matching antigen is unknown.

The CDR3 is 14 residues long. Trimming left V 1 base short and J 4 bases short, with 7 bases between. Germline CDR1 reads MDHEN; CDR2 reads SYDVKM. TCRdb independently ran MiXCR on the 5' RACE reads; one entry per CDR3 protein. The data contain some 800,000 distinct CDR3 sequences, about 11% of them singletons. The sequence came from a male donor with ankylosing spondylitis. Sequenced input: blood, either unsorted or a sorted T cell fraction (not recorded which). The genes are TRBV28 and TRBJ2-2, with D uncertain. This CDR3 is CASSLSGTTGELFF. The CDR3 DNA is TGTGCCAGCAGTTTATCCGGAACCACCGGGGAGCTGTTTTTT. Complete variable domain (other parts from reference TRBV28 and TRBJ2-2): DVKVTQSSRYLVKRTGEKVFLECVQDMDHENMFWYRQDPGLGLRLIYFSYDVKMKEKGDIPEGYSVSREKKERFSLILESASTNQTSMYLCASSLSGTTGELFFGEGSRLTVL.